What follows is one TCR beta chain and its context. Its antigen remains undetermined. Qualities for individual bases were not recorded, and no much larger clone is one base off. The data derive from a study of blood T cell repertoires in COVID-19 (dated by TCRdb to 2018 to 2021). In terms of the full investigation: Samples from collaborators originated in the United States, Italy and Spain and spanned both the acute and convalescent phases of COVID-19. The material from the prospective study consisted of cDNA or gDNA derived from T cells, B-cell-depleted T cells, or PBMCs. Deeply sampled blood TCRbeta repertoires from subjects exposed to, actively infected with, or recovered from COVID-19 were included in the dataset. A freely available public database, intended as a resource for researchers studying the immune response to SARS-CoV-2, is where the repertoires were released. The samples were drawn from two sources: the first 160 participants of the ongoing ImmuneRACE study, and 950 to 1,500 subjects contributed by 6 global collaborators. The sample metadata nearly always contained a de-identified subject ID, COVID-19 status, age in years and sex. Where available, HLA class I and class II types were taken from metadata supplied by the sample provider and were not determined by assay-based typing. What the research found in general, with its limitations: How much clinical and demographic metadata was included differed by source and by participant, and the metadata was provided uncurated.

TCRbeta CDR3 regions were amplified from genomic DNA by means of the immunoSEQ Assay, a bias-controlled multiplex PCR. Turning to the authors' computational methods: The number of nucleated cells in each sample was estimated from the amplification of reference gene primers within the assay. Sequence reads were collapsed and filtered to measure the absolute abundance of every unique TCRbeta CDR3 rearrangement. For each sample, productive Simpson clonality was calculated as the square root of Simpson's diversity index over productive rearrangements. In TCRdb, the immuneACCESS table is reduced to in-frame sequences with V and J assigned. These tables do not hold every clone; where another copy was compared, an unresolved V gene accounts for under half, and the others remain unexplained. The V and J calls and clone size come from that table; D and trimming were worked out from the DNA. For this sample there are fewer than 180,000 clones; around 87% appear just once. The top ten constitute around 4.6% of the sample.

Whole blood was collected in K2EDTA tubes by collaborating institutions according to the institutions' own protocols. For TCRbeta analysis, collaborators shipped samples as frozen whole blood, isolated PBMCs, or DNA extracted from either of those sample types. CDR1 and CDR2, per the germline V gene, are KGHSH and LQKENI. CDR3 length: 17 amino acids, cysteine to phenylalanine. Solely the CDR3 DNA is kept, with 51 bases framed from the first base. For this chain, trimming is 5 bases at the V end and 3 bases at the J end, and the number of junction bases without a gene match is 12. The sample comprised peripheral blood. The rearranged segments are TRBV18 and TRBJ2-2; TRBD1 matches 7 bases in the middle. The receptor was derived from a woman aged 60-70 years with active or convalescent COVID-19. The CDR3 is CASSTRSGTADTGELFF. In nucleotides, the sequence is TGTGCCAGCTCAACTCGATCTGGGACAGCCGACACCGGGGAGCTGTTTTTT. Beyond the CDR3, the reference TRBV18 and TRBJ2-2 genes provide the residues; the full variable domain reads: NAGVMQNPRHLVRRRGQEARLRCSPMKGHSHVYWYRQLPEEGLKFMVYLQKENIIDESGMPKERFSAEFPKEGPSILRIQQVVRGDSAAYFCASSTRSGTADTGELFFGEGSRLTVL.